This paragraph covers one TCR beta chain sequence. Per the germline V gene, CDR1 is ENHRY and CDR2 is SYGVKD. The CDR3 runs 14 residues. The V end was cut by 3 bases, the J end by 0 bases, with 8 bases between. This sample stems from a study of blood T cell repertoires in COVID-19. Profiling relied on immunoSEQ multiplex PCR, and the TCRdb table lists in-frame clones only, not all of them. The sample has under 350,000 clones; around 89% are singletons. The TCR comes from a man aged 40-49 years with acute or convalescent COVID-19. The genes are TRBV10-3 and TRBJ1-2; D call uncertain. The sequenced sample consisted of peripheral blood. DNA of the CDR3: TGTGCCATCAGTGATCAACGAGCTAACTATGGCTACACCTTC. It codes for CAISDQRANYGYTF.